The sequence of this T cell receptor (beta chain) was determined in a study of OX40 agonist ivuxolimab in advanced cancers. As for the study in general: Ivuxolimab, an agonistic anti-OX40 (CD134) antibody, was given to patients. Previous treatment with anti-PD-1, anti-PD-L1 or anti-CTLA-4 therapy was allowed; 40% had received some.

A remark on this clone: Its antigen remains unidentified.

Study-level findings and limits: Averaging showed that CD8+ T cells had more expanded clones than CD4+ did.

There are 12 residues in the CDR3. Trimming stripped 1 base from V and 4 bases from J, with 4 bases between. Germline V lookup: CDR1 SGHTA, CDR2 FQGNSA. Sequencing was performed with immunoSEQ multiplex PCR; in TCRdb, only in-frame clones are kept and a portion is missing. Among about 64,000 clones, 84% were seen once, and the ten largest hold about 2.5%. The chain uses TRBV7-2 and TRBJ2-5; D is ambiguous. The source was CD4+ or CD8+ T cells sorted from blood, collected in a trial of the OX40 agonist ivuxolimab. The receptor was derived from an adult with an advanced solid tumor such as melanoma, head and neck, liver or kidney cancer. CDR3 nucleotides: TGTGCCAGCAGCTTAGTGGGAGAGACCCAGTACTTC. Translation: CASSLVGETQYF.